This T cell receptor (beta chain) was found in a study of cytomegalovirus exposure and HLA in healthy donors. Study at large: A later analysis reported the same platform for the 90 to 150 validation repertoires and the 666 first-cohort repertoires.

The germline V gene encodes CDR1 KGHSH and CDR2 LQKENI. V was clipped by 3 bases and J by 0 bases; unmatched bases: 6. The CDR3 sequence is 16 residues long. Study-wide points: A few chains tied to CMV proved CMV antigen-specific in vitro. Clusters of TCRs from the first cohort tended to co-occur in the roughly 120 validation repertoires (as a later analysis found). There were 150 to 200 TCR beta chains listed as cytomegalovirus-associated.

Regarding this clone: The antigen remains undetermined.

TCRdb keeps only in-frame clones here, not all; method: immunoSEQ multiplex PCR. The sample has 150,000 to 200,000 clones, roughly 90% seen once. The chain combines TRBV18 with TRBJ2-7; 9 bases line up with TRBD1. The TCR sequence derives from a woman younger than 35 in good health and CMV-seronegative. The sample was PBMCs. The CDR3 DNA reads as TGTGCCAGCTCACCGGGACAGGGAGGGAACTCCTACGAGCAGTACTTC. Translated, it gives CASSPGQGGNSYEQYF.